This T cell receptor beta chain was retrieved from a study of shared clonotypes between healthy human individuals (dated by TCRdb to about 2020). Broadly, across the study: The cohort included a few men and a couple of women between 18 and 49 years of age. Each donor's leukapheresis produced roughly between roughly 0.85 and 9.5 billion PBMCs. Per donor, three plates each were used for CD4 naive and CD4 memory, two for CD8 naive, and one for CD8 memory. To estimate repertoire size and how much clonotypes are shared between individuals, the study performed deep sequencing of blood TCR repertoires from roughly five healthy adults. Libraries were prepared and TCR repertoires were sequenced by different laboratories using diverse techniques, in order to increase sequencing depth and limit assay-specific biases.

For the CD8 naive samples, CD45RO-negative cells were positively selected for CCR7, yielding a CD45RA+CCR7+ population from which TemRA cells were excluded. The donors were healthy, HIV-negative adults who had no recently reported acute infections or vaccinations. Only Caucasian adults living in Nashville, Tennessee, USA were represented among the donors. Blood was obtained by leukapheresis, after which PBMCs were separated by Ficoll-Histopaque density gradient centrifugation and cryopreserved in liquid nitrogen vapor phase. Analytical flow cytometry was used to check the purity and quantity of every magnetically sorted T cell population. Genomic DNA was isolated from every sorted fraction and measured by UV absorbance on a Nanodrop 2000c. Worth noting for this clone: Its antigen is still unknown. No quality values exist for individual bases; no much larger clone is one base distant. In the same sample, other DNA sequences code for this CDR3.

TCR CDR3 regions were amplified from genomic DNA by multiplex PCR using the deep immunoSEQ assay. For each cell subset, the extracted genomic DNA was distributed evenly across all wells of several immunoSEQ 96-well plates, and each plate served as one replicate. For sorted subsets, 200 to 250 ng of genomic DNA, equivalent to 30,000 or so T cell genomes, went into each replicate PCR. Purified libraries were quantified with a Qubit 3.0 fluorometer, sized on a Bioanalyzer 2100, and re-quantified with the KAPA Library Quantification kit. Each immunoSEQ 96-well plate was sequenced on its own single-read 150-cycle Illumina NextSeq 550 flow cell. In the authors' own workflow: Because the immunoSEQ output included only junctional sequences and no quality scores, the filtering could not be the same as the filtering used for full-length reads. To assign V/J genes and CDR3, sequences were annotated against IMGT germline references using PyIR, a Python wrapper for IgBLAST v1.9. Reads with weak V/J assignments (E-value above 1e-6), missing CDR3, stop codons, out-of-frame junctions, or ambiguous translated residues were removed. A V3J clonotype was defined by an identical inferred V gene, J gene, and CDR3 amino acid sequence. The percentage overlap between two repertoires was calculated by dividing the number of shared unique clonotypes by the size of the smaller repertoire. RTK rarefaction, the Chao1 estimator, and Recon v2.1 estimates of unobserved clonotypes were used to assess repertoire richness. For all TCRbeta clonotypes obtained by the gDNA method from a few donors, generation probabilities were computed with OLGA. As stored in TCRdb, this immuneACCESS dataset retains in-frame rearrangements with V and J assigned. A fraction of the clones does not appear; measured against another copy, unresolved V genes explain less than half of the discrepancy, and the remainder lacks a known reason. V and J calls and clone size are as listed in that table; D and trimming were resolved from the DNA. The sample data list roughly 2,000,000 clones, and 93% of these were observed just once. The top ten clonotypes cover over 1.5% of the sample.

The paper's findings and limits, for the study overall: Rarefaction of sorted-subset datasets indicated incomplete sequencing despite the large sequencing depth. Because the study included only a small number of donors, the genetic and exposure-history diversity represented was limited. Naive subsets generally had larger estimated clonotype richness than memory subsets. Only blood was sampled, and tissue TCR repertoires likely differ from those in blood. Across four donors, about 4.5% of naive CD4, around 3.3% of naive CD8, 2.3% of memory CD4, and under 0.45% of memory CD8 clonotypes were shared. Pairwise subsampling led to the expectation that sequencing depth would affect the degree of clonotype sharing among donors. Compared with non-shared clonotypes, the clonotypes found in all four sorted-subset donors had higher generation probabilities.

Source material: naive CD8+ T cells from PBMCs. What the cell subset or site label conveys for this sample: CD45RA+CCR7+. The origin of this receptor is a man younger than 35 in good health. Some clones in this sample may be carry-over from other donors' samples.

The CDR3 region: CASSLGNEQFF. In nucleotide form, the sequence is TGTGCCAGCAGCTTGGGGAATGAGCAGTTCTTC. Recombination linked TRBV5-4 to TRBJ2-1; the D gene identity is not certain. Cut back by 0 bases and 7 bases, the V and J ends lie 2 bases apart. CDR3 length: 11 amino acids, cysteine to phenylalanine. This entry keeps only the CDR3 DNA: 33 bases, framed from base 1. From the germline V gene (reference sequence), CDR1 is SGHNT and CDR2 is YYREEE.